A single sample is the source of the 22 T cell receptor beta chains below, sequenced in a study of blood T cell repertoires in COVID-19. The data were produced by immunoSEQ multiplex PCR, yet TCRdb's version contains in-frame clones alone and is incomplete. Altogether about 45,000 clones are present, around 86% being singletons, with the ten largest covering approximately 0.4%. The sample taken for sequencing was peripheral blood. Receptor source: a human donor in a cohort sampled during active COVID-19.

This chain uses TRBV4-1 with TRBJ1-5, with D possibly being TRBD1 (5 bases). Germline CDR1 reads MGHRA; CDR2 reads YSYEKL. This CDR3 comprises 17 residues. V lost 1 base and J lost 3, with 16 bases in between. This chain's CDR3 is CASSQVGGRGPNQPQHF. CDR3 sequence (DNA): TGCGCCAGCAGCCAAGTGGGTGGTAGGGGCCCCAATCAGCCCCAGCATTTT.

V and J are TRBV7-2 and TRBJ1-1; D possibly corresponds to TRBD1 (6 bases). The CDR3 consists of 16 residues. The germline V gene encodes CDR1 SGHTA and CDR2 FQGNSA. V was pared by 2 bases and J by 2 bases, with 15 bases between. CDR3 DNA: TGTGCCAGCAGCTTATCTGTGCCAGGGGTTAACACTGAAGCTTTCTTT. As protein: CASSLSVPGVNTEAFF.

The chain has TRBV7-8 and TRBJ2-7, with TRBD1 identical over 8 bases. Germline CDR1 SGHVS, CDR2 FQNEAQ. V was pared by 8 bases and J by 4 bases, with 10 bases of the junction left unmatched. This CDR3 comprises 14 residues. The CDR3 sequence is CASWSGGAYYEQYF. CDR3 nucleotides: TGTGCCAGCTGGTCAGGGGGCGCGTATTACGAGCAGTACTTC.

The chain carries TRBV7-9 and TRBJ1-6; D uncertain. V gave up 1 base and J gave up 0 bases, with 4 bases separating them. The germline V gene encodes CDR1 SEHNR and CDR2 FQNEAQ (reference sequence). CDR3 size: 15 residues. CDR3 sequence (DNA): TGTGCCAGCAGCTTAGACAGCTCCTATAATTCACCCCTCCACTTT. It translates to CASSLDSSYNSPLHF. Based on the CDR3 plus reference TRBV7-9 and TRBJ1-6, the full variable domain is DTGVSQNPRHKITKRGQNVTFRCDPISEHNRLYWYRQTLGQGPEFLTYFQNEAQLEKSRLLSDRFSAERPKGSFSTLEIQRTEQGDSAMYLCASSLDSSYNSPLHFGNGTRLTVT.

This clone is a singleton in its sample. Here the CDR3 DNA reads TGTGCCACCAGCAGAGGGGGCACTGCCTCTGTGGGAGGCTACACCTTC. Translation: CATSRGGTASVGGYTF. The chain couples TRBV15 to TRBJ1-2, with D possibly matching TRBD1 (5 bases). Germline CDR1 reads LNHNV; CDR2 reads YYDKDF (reference sequence). This CDR3 region has 16 residues. V lost 1 base and J lost 8, with 20 bases in between.

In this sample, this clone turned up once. In DNA form, the CDR3 reads TGTGCCAGCGGGCAGAGCTCCTACGAGCAGTACTTC. Residues: CASGQSSYEQYF. The chain combines TRBV6-5 with TRBJ2-7; the D is unclear. The CDR3 runs 12 residues. CDR1 and CDR2 (germline): MNHEY, SVGAGI. V gave up 8 bases and J gave up 0 bases, with 8 bases separating them.

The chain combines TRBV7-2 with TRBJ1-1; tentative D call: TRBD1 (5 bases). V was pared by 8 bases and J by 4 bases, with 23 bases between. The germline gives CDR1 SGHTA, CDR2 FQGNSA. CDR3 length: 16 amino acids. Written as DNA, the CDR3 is TGTGCCAGCCACCTTGAACCGGTGACAGAATTCACTGAAGCTTTCTTT. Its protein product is CASHLEPVTEFTEAFF.

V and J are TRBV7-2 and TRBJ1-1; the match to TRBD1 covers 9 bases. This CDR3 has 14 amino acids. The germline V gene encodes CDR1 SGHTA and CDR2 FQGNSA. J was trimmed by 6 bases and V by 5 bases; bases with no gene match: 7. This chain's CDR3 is CASSPTGGDAEAFF. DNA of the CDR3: TGTGCCAGCAGCCCGACAGGGGGGGACGCTGAAGCTTTCTTT.

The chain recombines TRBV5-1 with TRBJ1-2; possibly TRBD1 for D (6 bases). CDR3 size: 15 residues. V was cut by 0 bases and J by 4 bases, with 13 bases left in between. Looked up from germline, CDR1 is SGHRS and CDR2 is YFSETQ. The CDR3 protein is CASSLVPGASYGYTF. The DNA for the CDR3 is TGCGCCAGCAGCTTGGTTCCAGGGGCCTCCTATGGCTACACCTTC.

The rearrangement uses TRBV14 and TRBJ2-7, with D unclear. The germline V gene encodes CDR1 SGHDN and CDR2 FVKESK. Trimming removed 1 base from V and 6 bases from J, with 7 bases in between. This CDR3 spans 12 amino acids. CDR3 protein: CASSQGAGEQYF. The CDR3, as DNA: TGTGCCAGCAGCCAAGGGGCCGGCGAGCAGTACTTC.

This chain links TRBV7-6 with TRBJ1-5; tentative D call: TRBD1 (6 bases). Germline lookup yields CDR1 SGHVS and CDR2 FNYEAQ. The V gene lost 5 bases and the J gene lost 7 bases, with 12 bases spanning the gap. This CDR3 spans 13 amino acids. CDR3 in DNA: TGTGCCAGCAGCATGGACAGTTCCCAGCCCCAGCATTTT. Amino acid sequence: CASSMDSSQPQHF. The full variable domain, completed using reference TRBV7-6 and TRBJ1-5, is GAGVSQSPRYKVTKRGQDVALRCDPISGHVSLYWYRQALGQGPEFLTYFNYEAQQDKSGLPNDRFSAERPEGSISTLTIQRTEQRDSAMYRCASSMDSSQPQHFGDGTRLSIL.

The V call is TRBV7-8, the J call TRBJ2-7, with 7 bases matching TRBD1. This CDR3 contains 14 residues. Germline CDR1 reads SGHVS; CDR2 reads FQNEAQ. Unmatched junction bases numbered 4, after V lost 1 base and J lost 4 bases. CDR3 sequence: CASSLGDSSYEQYF. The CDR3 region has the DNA TGTGCCAGCAGCTTAGGGGACAGCTCATACGAGCAGTACTTC. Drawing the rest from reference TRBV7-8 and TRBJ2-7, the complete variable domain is GAGVSQSPRYKVAKRGQDVALRCDPISGHVSLFWYQQALGQGPEFLTYFQNEAQLDKSGLPSDRFFAERPEGSVSTLKIQRTQQEDSAVYLCASSLGDSSYEQYFGPGTRLTVT.

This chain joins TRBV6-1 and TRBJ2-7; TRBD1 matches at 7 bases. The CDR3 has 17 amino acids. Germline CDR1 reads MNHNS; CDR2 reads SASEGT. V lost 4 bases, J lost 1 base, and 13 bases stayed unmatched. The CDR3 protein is CASSGDRVGSPSYEQYF. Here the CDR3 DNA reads TGTGCCAGCAGTGGAGACAGGGTGGGTTCTCCATCCTACGAGCAGTACTTC.

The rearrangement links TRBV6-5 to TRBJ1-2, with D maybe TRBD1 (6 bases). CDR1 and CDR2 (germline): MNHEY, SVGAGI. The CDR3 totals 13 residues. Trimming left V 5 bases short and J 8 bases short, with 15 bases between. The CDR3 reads CASSPDRSRGYTF. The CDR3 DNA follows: TGTGCCAGCAGTCCAGACAGGTCTCGGGGCTACACCTTC.

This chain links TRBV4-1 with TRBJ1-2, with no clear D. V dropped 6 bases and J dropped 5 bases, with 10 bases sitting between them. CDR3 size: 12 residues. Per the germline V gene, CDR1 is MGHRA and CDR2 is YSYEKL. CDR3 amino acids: CASSPFGYGYTF. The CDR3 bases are TGCGCCAGCAGTCCCTTCGGGTATGGCTACACCTTC.

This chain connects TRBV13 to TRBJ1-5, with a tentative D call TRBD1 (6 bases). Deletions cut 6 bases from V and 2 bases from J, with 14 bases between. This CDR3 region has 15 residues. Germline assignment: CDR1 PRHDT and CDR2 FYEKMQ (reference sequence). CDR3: CASSQGGDGNQPQHF. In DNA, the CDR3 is TGTGCCAGCAGTCAAGGGGGTGATGGCAATCAGCCCCAGCATTTT.

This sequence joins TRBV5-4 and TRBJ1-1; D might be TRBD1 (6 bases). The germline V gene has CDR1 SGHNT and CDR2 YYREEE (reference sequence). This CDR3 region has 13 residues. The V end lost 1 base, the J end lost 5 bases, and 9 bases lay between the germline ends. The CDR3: CASSLQGFTEAFF. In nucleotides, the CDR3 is TGTGCCAGCAGCTTGCAGGGGTTTACTGAAGCTTTCTTT.

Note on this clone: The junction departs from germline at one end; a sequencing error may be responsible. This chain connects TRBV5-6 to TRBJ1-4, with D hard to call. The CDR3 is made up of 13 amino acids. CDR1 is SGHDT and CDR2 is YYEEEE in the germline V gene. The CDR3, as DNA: TGTGCCAGCAGCCACACCGGACGGGGAAAAACTGTTTTT. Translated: CASSHTGRGKTVF.

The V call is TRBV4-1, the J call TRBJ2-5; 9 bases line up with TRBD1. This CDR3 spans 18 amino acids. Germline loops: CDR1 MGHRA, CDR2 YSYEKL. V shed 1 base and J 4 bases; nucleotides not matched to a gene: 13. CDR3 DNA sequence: TGCGCCAGCAGCCAAGTTTTGTCGTCACAGGGGGCTGGAGAGACCCAGTACTTC. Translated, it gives CASSQVLSSQGAGETQYF.

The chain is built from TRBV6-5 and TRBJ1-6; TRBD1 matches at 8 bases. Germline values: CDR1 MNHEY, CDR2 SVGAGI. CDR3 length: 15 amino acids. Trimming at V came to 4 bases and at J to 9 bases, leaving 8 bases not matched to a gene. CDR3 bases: TGTGCCAGCAGTTCCTGGACAGGGAGGTCTTCACCCCTCCACTTT. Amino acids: CASSSWTGRSSPLHF.

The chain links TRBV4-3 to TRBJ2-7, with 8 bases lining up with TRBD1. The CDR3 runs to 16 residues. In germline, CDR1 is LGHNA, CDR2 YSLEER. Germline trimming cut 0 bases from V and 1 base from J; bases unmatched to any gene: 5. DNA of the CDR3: TGCGCCAGCAGCCAAGATGCCAACAGGGGGTCCTACGAGCAGTACTTC. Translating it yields CASSQDANRGSYEQYF.

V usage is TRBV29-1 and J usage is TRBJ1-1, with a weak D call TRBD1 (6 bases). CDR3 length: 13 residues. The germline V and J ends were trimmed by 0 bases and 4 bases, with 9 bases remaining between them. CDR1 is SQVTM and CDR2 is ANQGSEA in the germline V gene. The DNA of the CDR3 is TGCAGCGTTGAAGAGGGGGCGAGCACTGAAGCTTTCTTT. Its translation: CSVEEGASTEAFF.